This T cell receptor beta chain emerged from a study of neurological immune-mediated disorders. In each sequencing run, over 170 million TCR-beta sequences were generated from 15-18 subjects. TCRdb ran MiXCR on the 5' RACE reads and lists one entry per CDR3 protein. The sample includes under 20,000 distinct CDR3 sequences, 27% seen only once; the top ten take 30% to 40%. The CDR3 covers 17 residues. The V segment lost 0 bases and the J segment 3 bases; nucleotides outside the gene matches: 7. Germline V gene lookup returns CDR1 SGHRS and CDR2 YFSETQ. In this sample, this clonotype turned up a few times.

The chain carries TRBV5-1 and TRBJ2-2; 8 positions match TRBD1. The sequenced sample consisted of PBMCs. This TCR came from a man aged 45-65 years with HTLV-1-associated myelopathy (HAM/TSP). The CDR3 sequence is CASSLAKAGGYTGELFF. CDR3 bases: TGCGCCAGCAGCTTGGCCAAGGCAGGGGGCTACACCGGGGAGCTGTTTTTT.